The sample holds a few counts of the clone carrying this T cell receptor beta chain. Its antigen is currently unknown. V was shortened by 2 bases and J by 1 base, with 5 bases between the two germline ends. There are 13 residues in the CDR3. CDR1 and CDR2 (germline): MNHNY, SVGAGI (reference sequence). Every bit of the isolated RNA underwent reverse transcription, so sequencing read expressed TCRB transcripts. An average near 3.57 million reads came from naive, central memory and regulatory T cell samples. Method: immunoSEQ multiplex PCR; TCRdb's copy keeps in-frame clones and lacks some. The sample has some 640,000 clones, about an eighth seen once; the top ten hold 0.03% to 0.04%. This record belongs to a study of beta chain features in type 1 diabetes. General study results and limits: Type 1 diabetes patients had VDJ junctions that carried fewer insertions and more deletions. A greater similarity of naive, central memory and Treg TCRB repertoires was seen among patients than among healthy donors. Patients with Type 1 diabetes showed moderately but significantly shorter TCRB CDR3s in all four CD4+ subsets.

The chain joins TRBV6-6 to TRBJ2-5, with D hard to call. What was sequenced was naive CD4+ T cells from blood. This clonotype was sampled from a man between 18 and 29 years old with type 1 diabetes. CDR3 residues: CASSYGLQETQYF. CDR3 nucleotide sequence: TGTGCCAGCAGTTACGGTCTCCAAGAGACCCAGTACTTC.